A selection of T cell receptor beta chains follows, all from one sample in a study of technical replicates of blood from a handful of donors. Sequencing was performed with immunoSEQ multiplex PCR; in TCRdb, only in-frame clones are kept and a portion is missing. The repertoire holds around 80,000 clones, with roughly 98% as singletons. Material for sequencing was T cells isolated from PBMCs. The receptor source for this set is a human donor in good health. CDR3s include the opening cysteine and the closing phenylalanine or tryptophan. A D gene is named only where the DNA matches it firmly. Some rows have no size entry. The others give once, few or many, or a class for an expanded clone.

. | . | TRBJ2-6 | TRBV7-9 | CASSRDRTSGANVLTF | TGTGCCAGCAGCCGAGACAGAACCTCTGGGGCCAACGTCCTGACTTTC
. | . | TRBJ2-1 | TRBV19 | CASSIYTAGGHNEQFF | TGTGCCAGTAGTATATATACAGCCGGGGGTCACAATGAGCAGTTCTTC
TRBD2 | . | TRBJ2-5 | TRBV7-8 | CASSKRAGGPRETQYF | TGTGCCAGCAGCAAAAGGGCGGGAGGGCCTAGGGAGACCCAGTACTTC
. | . | TRBJ1-3 | TRBV4-1 | CASSQDLDGGWVTIYF | TGCGCCAGCAGCCAAGATCTGGACGGAGGTTGGGTCACCATATATTTT
. | . | TRBJ2-1 | TRBV4-2 | CASSQARGFGYNEQFF | TGTGCCAGCAGCCAAGCTCGGGGGTTTGGATACAATGAGCAGTTCTTC
. | . | TRBJ2-1 | TRBV19 | CASSIDSRYEQFF | TGTGCCAGTAGTATAGATTCGAGGTATGAGCAGTTCTTC
TRBD1 | . | TRBJ2-3 | TRBV2 | CASRTGGDFTDTQYF | TGTGCCAGCAGGACAGGGGGGGACTTCACAGATACGCAGTATTTT
TRBD1 | . | TRBJ1-1 | TRBV7-9 | CASSLIGQENTEAFF | TGTGCCAGCAGCTTAATCGGACAGGAGAACACTGAAGCTTTCTTT
TRBD1 | . | TRBJ1-2 | TRBV30 | CAWSPKGARGVGGYTF | TGTGCCTGGAGTCCTAAAGGGGCCAGGGGGGTAGGTGGCTACACCTTC
TRBD2 | . | TRBJ2-1 | TRBV5-1 | CASSLLGSGTYNEQFF | TGCGCCAGCAGCTTGTTGGGTAGCGGGACCTACAATGAGCAGTTCTTC
. | . | TRBJ1-2 | TRBV5-6 | CASSGPGYGYTF | TGTGCCAGCAGCGGTCCGGGGTATGGCTACACCTTC
. | . | TRBJ2-7 | TRBV10-1 | CASSESGASEQYF | TGCGCCAGCAGTGAGTCGGGGGCGAGCGAGCAGTACTTC
. | . | TRBJ2-7 | TRBV7-3 | CASSLIRGEQYF | TGTGCCAGCAGCTTAATCCGGGGCGAGCAGTACTTC
TRBD2 | . | TRBJ2-2 | TRBV10-1 | CASSRSGVSGELFF | TGCGCCAGCTCCCGTAGCGGGGTTAGCGGGGAGCTGTTTTTT
. | . | TRBJ1-2 | TRBV28 | CASRPTGRIYGYTF | TGTGCCAGCAGACCCACCGGTCGAATCTATGGCTACACCTTC
TRBD1 | once | TRBJ2-5 | TRBV29-1 | CSGGQGQETQYF | TGCAGCGGCGGACAGGGCCAAGAGACCCAGTACTTC
TRBD1 | . | TRBJ2-6 | TRBV27 | CASSLRTGGFPSGANVLTF | TGTGCCAGCAGTTTACGCACAGGGGGCTTTCCCTCTGGGGCCAACGTCCTGACTTTC
. | . | TRBJ2-7 | TRBV27 | CASSLSGGIFEQYF | TGTGCCAGCAGTTTATCGGGGGGAATTTTTGAGCAGTACTTC
TRBD2 | . | TRBJ2-7 | TRBV29-1 | CSVTSNRYEQYF | TGCAGCGTGACTAGCAATCGGTACGAGCAGTACTTC
. | . | TRBJ1-6 | TRBV27 | CASASSGGGNSPLHF | TGTGCCAGCGCGTCTTCGGGAGGTGGGAATTCACCCCTCCACTTT
. | . | TRBJ2-7 | TRBV4-1 | CASSDHGQTYEQYF | TGCGCCAGCAGCGACCACGGACAGACCTACGAGCAGTACTTC
. | . | TRBJ1-2 | TRBV28 | CASSLRELGGDYGYTF | TGTGCCAGCAGTTTAAGAGAACTAGGGGGAGACTATGGCTACACCTTC
TRBD1 | . | TRBJ2-7 | TRBV30 | CAWNRDRGRYEQYF | TGTGCCTGGAATCGGGACAGGGGAAGGTACGAGCAGTACTTC